Detailed here is one TCR beta chain. A read error may produce the germline difference seen at one junction end. The data belong to a study of regulatory T cells in long-lasting Graves disease. MiXCR was run by TCRdb on the reads, yielding one entry per CDR3 protein. Of roughly 760 distinct CDR3 sequences listed, roughly 87% are singletons. The CDR3 spans 11 residues. From RNA extracted from PBMCs, the TCR library was made. In this cohort, patients came from an endocrinology department located in Xi'an, China. The clonotype originates from a woman between 18 and 29 years old with Graves disease. This material consisted of peripheral blood mononuclear cells (PBMCs), taken with antithyroid drug treatment, in newly diagnosed or persistent Graves disease (not recorded which). This rearrangement joins TRBV12-3 or TRBV12-4 to TRBJ1-4, with TRBD1 matching over 9 bases. The CDR3 nucleotides read TGTGCCAGCACCTCGACGGGGGACAGGGCTTTT. Its protein is CASTSTGDRAF.